These 27 T cell receptor beta chains came from one sample sequenced in a study of blood T cell repertoires in COVID-19. Repertoires were generated with immunoSEQ multiplex PCR, while TCRdb's copy carries only in-frame clones and drops some. Here the sample spans fewer than 350,000 clones, 85% being singletons. Sequences were obtained from PBMCs or T cells enriched from blood (not recorded which). These receptors were obtained from a woman aged 50 to 65 who had recovered from COVID-19.

This clone was observed at least ten times. V is TRBV5-4 and J is TRBJ1-2; D is ambiguous. Trimming removed 5 bases from V and 5 bases from J, with 10 bases in between. Per the germline V gene, CDR1 is SGHNT and CDR2 is YYREEE (reference sequence). The CDR3 has 12 amino acids. The chain's CDR3 is CASRAEPYGYTF. In nucleotides, the CDR3 is TGTGCCAGCAGGGCGGAACCTTATGGCTACACCTTC.

This clone was recorded a few times. J is TRBJ1-1 and V is TRBV7-9; D not resolved. Trimming shortened V by 2 bases and J by 1 base, and 8 bases separated the two germline ends. The CDR3 is 14 amino acids. Germline assignment: CDR1 SEHNR and CDR2 FQNEAQ (reference sequence). The CDR3 loop is CASSLQARNTEAFF. The CDR3 coding sequence is TGTGCCAGCAGCTTACAGGCCAGGAACACTGAAGCTTTCTTT. The full variable domain, its missing parts supplied by reference TRBV7-9 and TRBJ1-1, is DTGVSQNPRHKITKRGQNVTFRCDPISEHNRLYWYRQTLGQGPEFLTYFQNEAQLEKSRLLSDRFSAERPKGSFSTLEIQRTEQGDSAMYLCASSLQARNTEAFFGQGTRLTVV.

The chain joins TRBV2 to TRBJ1-1; D gene uncertain. V gave up 3 bases and J gave up 12 bases, with 14 bases separating them. In germline, CDR1 is SNHLY, CDR2 FYNNEI. The CDR3 loop spans 12 amino acids. CDR3 DNA sequence: TGTGCCAGCAGTGACTTGTTTGGGAGATCTTTCTTT. Amino acid sequence: CASSDLFGRSFF.

The chain recombines TRBV3-1 (or the pseudogene TRBV3-2) with TRBJ2-6; 7 nucleotides align to TRBD1. With V trimmed by 4 bases and J by 1 base, 4 bases remained unmatched. This CDR3 comprises 16 residues. Germline V gene data show CDR1 as LGHDT and CDR2 as YNNKEL (reference sequence). The DNA for the CDR3 is TGTGCCAGCAGCCCCAGACAGGGTTCTGGGGCCAACGTCCTGACTTTC. It codes for CASSPRQGSGANVLTF.

This chain connects TRBV30 to TRBJ2-1; 9 bases are shared with TRBD2. This CDR3 region has 12 residues. Germline lookup yields CDR1 GTSNPN and CDR2 SVGIG (reference sequence). Trimming took 5 bases from V and 6 from J; bases not matched to a gene: 2. The chain's CDR3 is CAWGGGVNEQFF. The CDR3 DNA sequence: TGTGCCTGGGGCGGGGGGGTCAATGAGCAGTTCTTC. The complete variable domain, with remaining parts taken from reference TRBV30 and TRBJ2-1, reads SQTIHQWPATLVQPVGSPLSLECTVEGTSNPNLYWYRQAAGRGLQLLFYSVGIGQISSEVPQNLSASRPQDRQFILSSKKLLLSDSGFYLCAWGGGVNEQFFGPGTRLTVL.

The chain joins TRBV29-1 to TRBJ2-1, with TRBD2 matching over 9 bases. CDR3 length equals 13 residues. J gave up 6 bases and V 5 bases, and 5 bases lay outside the gene matches. Per the germline V gene, CDR1 is SQVTM and CDR2 is ANQGSEA. CDR3 bases: TGCAGCGTTCGTCTAGCGGGACTCAATGAGCAGTTCTTC. Amino acid sequence: CSVRLAGLNEQFF.

The rearrangement uses TRBV29-1 and TRBJ1-1, with a weak D call TRBD1 (6 bases). CDR3 length equals 13 residues. Germline CDR1 reads SQVTM; CDR2 reads ANQGSEA. Trimming cost V 6 bases and J 7 bases, with 18 bases left between them. The CDR3 DNA reads TGCAGCGTAGTGACAGGTGGCCCACTTGAAGCTTTCTTT. Translation: CSVVTGGPLEAFF. Based on the CDR3 plus reference TRBV29-1 and TRBJ1-1, the full variable domain is SAVISQKPSRDICQRGTSLTIQCQVDSQVTMMFWYRQQPGQSLTLIATANQGSEATYESGFVIDKFPISRPNLTFSTLTVSNMSPEDSSIYLCSVVTGGPLEAFFGQGTRLTVV.

This chain links TRBV6-5 with TRBJ2-1; 12 positions match TRBD2. The V and J ends lost 2 bases and 10 bases, in that order; junction bases with no gene match: 6. CDR3 size: 15 residues. Germline values: CDR1 MNHEY, CDR2 SVGAGI. CDR3 DNA sequence: TGTGCCAGCAGTTACCGGGGACTAGCGGGTGAGGAGCAGTTCTTC. This codes for CASSYRGLAGEEQFF.

The chain links TRBV2 to TRBJ2-1, with TRBD2 identical over 10 bases. This CDR3 region has 16 residues. J lost 4 bases, V lost 3 bases, and 6 bases had no gene match. Germline CDR1 SNHLY, CDR2 FYNNEI. CDR3 loop: CASSDRRTSGYNEQFF. The CDR3 DNA sequence: TGTGCCAGCAGTGATAGGAGGACTAGCGGTTACAATGAGCAGTTCTTC.

This sequence joins TRBV7-2 and TRBJ2-3; D unclear. CDR1 SGHTA and CDR2 FQGNSA come from the germline V gene. Trimming left V 0 bases short and J 5 bases short, with 3 bases between. CDR3 length: 12 amino acids. The CDR3: CASSLARDTQYF. The CDR3, as DNA: TGTGCCAGCAGCTTAGCTCGAGATACGCAGTATTTT.

V and J are TRBV3-1 (or the pseudogene TRBV3-2) and TRBJ2-1, with 8 nucleotides matching TRBD2. With V trimmed by 5 bases and J by 0 bases, 6 bases remained unmatched. The CDR3 loop spans 16 amino acids. Germline V lookup: CDR1 LGHDT, CDR2 YNNKEL (reference sequence). This CDR3 reads CASSSSGGGSYNEQFF. The CDR3 coding sequence is TGTGCCAGCAGCTCCTCGGGGGGGGGCTCCTACAATGAGCAGTTCTTC.

The J gene is TRBJ2-7, the V gene TRBV11-2, with D perhaps TRBD1 (6 bases). Germline values: CDR1 SGHAT, CDR2 FQNNGV. This CDR3 spans 14 amino acids. Trimming left V 1 base short and J 5 bases short, with 12 bases between. The CDR3 coding sequence is TGTGCCAGCAGCTTAGTTGTACAGGGACACGAGCAGTACTTC. This translates into CASSLVVQGHEQYF.

The J gene is TRBJ1-6, the V gene TRBV18; D ambiguous. CDR3 size: 14 residues. Germline V lookup: CDR1 KGHSH, CDR2 LQKENI. V gave up 1 base and J gave up 5 bases, with 6 bases separating them. The CDR3 DNA reads as TGTGCCAGCTCACCACTCGGTGATAATTCACCCCTCCACTTT. As protein: CASSPLGDNSPLHF.

The table lists this clone with a few counts. The rearrangement joins TRBV15 to TRBJ2-1; 7 nucleotides match TRBD2. This CDR3 is 16 amino acids long. Germline V gene data show CDR1 as LNHNV and CDR2 as YYDKDF (reference sequence). V lost 4 bases and J lost 1; bases outside the gene matches: 7. CDR3 residues: CATSKRRESSYNEQFF. CDR3 coding DNA: TGTGCCACCAGCAAGAGGCGGGAGAGTTCCTACAATGAGCAGTTCTTC.

The rearrangement uses TRBV6-5 and TRBJ2-3; TRBD1 aligns across 8 bases. The CDR3 has 15 residues. CDR1 is MNHEY, CDR2 SVGAGI, per germline. V dropped 3 bases and J dropped 2; count of bases not matched to a gene: 4. CDR3 sequence reads: CASSYETGVTDTQYF. The DNA for the CDR3 is TGTGCCAGCAGTTATGAGACAGGGGTCACAGATACGCAGTATTTT.

The chain joins TRBV19 to TRBJ2-1; possible D gene TRBD2, 5 bases. V lost 1 base and J lost 9, with 13 bases in between. CDR1 and CDR2 (germline): LNHDA, SQIVND (reference sequence). There are 14 residues in the CDR3. The CDR3 DNA follows: TGTGCCAGTAGTATAGCGGGCCCCGGGATTGAGCAGTTCTTC. Protein product: CASSIAGPGIEQFF.

Only a few counts were recorded for this clone. The chain carries TRBV2 and TRBJ2-7; 10 nucleotides align to TRBD1. With V trimmed by 5 bases and J by 4 bases, 5 bases remained unmatched. This CDR3 has 14 amino acids. The germline CDR1 and CDR2 sequences are SNHLY and FYNNEI. The CDR3 region is CASSQDRGLYEQYF. The CDR3 coding sequence is TGTGCCAGCAGTCAAGACAGGGGGCTATACGAGCAGTACTTC. Together with reference TRBV2 and TRBJ2-7, the CDR3 gives the full variable domain: EPEVTQTPSHQVTQMGQEVILRCVPISNHLYFYWYRQILGQKVEFLVSFYNNEISEKSEIFDDQFSVERPDGSNFTLKIRSTKLEDSAMYFCASSQDRGLYEQYFGPGTRLTVT.

DNA for the CDR3: TGTGCCAGTAGTTCGGGCGCCGGGAGGAATTCACCCCTCCACTTT. This encodes CASSSGAGRNSPLHF. The chain links TRBV19 to TRBJ1-6; D is unresolved. Germline V gene data show CDR1 as LNHDA and CDR2 as SQIVND (reference sequence). V lost 5 bases, J lost 7 bases, and 15 bases lay in between. The CDR3 covers 15 residues.

The V call is TRBV25-1, the J call TRBJ2-7; 10 bases align to TRBD1. Per the germline V gene, CDR1 is MGHDK and CDR2 is SYGVNS. This CDR3 contains 16 residues. V dropped 6 bases and J dropped 6; count of bases not matched to a gene: 14. The CDR3 loop reads CASRPLGGTGEPEQYF. The CDR3, as DNA: TGTGCCAGCAGACCACTGGGAGGGACAGGGGAGCCCGAGCAGTACTTC.

The rearrangement joins TRBV2 to TRBJ2-5; 12 positions match TRBD1. The germline gives CDR1 SNHLY, CDR2 FYNNEI. Trimming cost V 4 bases and J 5 bases; bases outside gene matches: 5. The CDR3 covers 15 residues. The CDR3 reads CASSGDRGPAETQYF. CDR3 coding DNA: TGTGCCAGCAGTGGGGACAGGGGGCCAGCGGAGACCCAGTACTTC.

This chain connects TRBV10-3 to TRBJ2-1, with a tentative D call TRBD2 (6 bases). Germline lookup yields CDR1 ENHRY and CDR2 SYGVKD. CDR3 length: 14 amino acids. V was trimmed by 8 bases and J by 7 bases, leaving 18 bases between them. The CDR3: CAIRAEGRFNEQFF. CDR3 DNA sequence: TGTGCCATCCGGGCGGAGGGGAGGTTTAATGAGCAGTTCTTC.

The genes are TRBV9 and TRBJ2-7; D is possibly TRBD1 (6 bases). Trimming shortened V by 4 bases and J by 0 bases, and 11 bases separated the two germline ends. Germline lookup yields CDR1 SGDLS and CDR2 YYNGEE. The CDR3 loop spans 14 amino acids. CDR3 sequence: CASSLRQDSYEQYF. The CDR3 DNA is TGTGCCAGCAGCCTTCGACAGGACTCCTACGAGCAGTACTTC.

The gene calls are TRBV30 and TRBJ1-6; D remains unclear. This CDR3 is built from 15 residues. Between the trimmed V and J ends, which lost 0 bases and 15 bases, there was a span of 21 bases. Germline CDR1 and CDR2: GTSNPN and SVGIG (reference sequence). CDR3 in DNA: TGTGCCTGGAGTGTACGAATTGGGAGAGTTGGAGGCCTCCACTTT. Amino acid sequence: CAWSVRIGRVGGLHF.

V gene TRBV19 combines with J gene TRBJ1-2; 8 bases line up with TRBD1. The V and J ends lost 2 bases and 2 bases, in that order; junction bases with no gene match: 4. Germline loops: CDR1 LNHDA, CDR2 SQIVND (reference sequence). The CDR3 has 15 residues. CDR3 coding DNA: TGTGCCAGTAGTATACCCGGACAGGGCAACTATGGCTACACCTTC. The encoded protein is CASSIPGQGNYGYTF.

The gene calls are TRBV28 and TRBJ2-1; the match to TRBD1 covers 9 bases. The CDR3 spans 16 residues. J was trimmed by 7 bases and V by 3 bases; bases with no gene match: 10. Germline V lookup: CDR1 MDHEN, CDR2 SYDVKM. The CDR3 DNA follows: TGTGCCAGCAGTTTCCAAACCGGGACAGGGTCAAATGAGCAGTTCTTC. Its protein is CASSFQTGTGSNEQFF.

The chain uses TRBV27 and TRBJ1-2; TRBD1 might be the D (5 bases). With 4 bases removed from V and 8 bases from J, the gap between germline ends came to 11 bases. This CDR3 comprises 12 residues. Per germline, CDR1 MNHEY and CDR2 SMNVEV (reference sequence). The CDR3 is CASSSGGRGYTF. The CDR3, as DNA: TGTGCCAGCAGTTCGGGGGGTCGGGGCTACACCTTC.

This clone showed up just a few times. V gene TRBV30 combines with J gene TRBJ1-5; 7 bases are shared with TRBD1. Germline CDR1 reads GTSNPN; CDR2 reads SVGIG (reference sequence). V shed 2 bases, J shed 2 bases, and the junction held 3 bases outside the gene matches. The CDR3 totals 14 residues. CDR3 coding DNA: TGTGCCTGGAGTCCCGGACAGGGCAATCAGCCCCAGCATTTT. It is translated as CAWSPGQGNQPQHF.